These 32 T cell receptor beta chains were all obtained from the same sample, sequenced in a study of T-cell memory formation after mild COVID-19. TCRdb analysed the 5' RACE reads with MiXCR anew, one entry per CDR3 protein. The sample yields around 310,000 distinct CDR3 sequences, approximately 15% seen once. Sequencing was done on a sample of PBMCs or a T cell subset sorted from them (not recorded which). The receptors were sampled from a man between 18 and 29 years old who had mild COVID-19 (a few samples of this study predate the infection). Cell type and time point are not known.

Here the CDR3 reads CASSKSGGASGELFF. In nucleotides, the CDR3 is TGCGCCAGCAGTAAAAGCGGGGGGGCTTCGGGGGAGCTGTTTTTT. The V and J genes are TRBV10-2 and TRBJ2-2; TRBD2 aligns across 10 bases. After removal of 5 bases from V and 8 bases from J, the junction contained 8 bases not matched to a gene. This CDR3 is built from 15 residues. Per the germline V gene, CDR1 is WSHSY and CDR2 is SAAADI.

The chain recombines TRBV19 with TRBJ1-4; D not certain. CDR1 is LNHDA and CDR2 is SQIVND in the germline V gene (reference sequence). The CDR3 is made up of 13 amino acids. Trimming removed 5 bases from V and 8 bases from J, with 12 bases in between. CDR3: CASSETSREKLFF. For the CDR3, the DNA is TGTGCCAGTAGTGAGACAAGTCGGGAAAAACTGTTTTTT.

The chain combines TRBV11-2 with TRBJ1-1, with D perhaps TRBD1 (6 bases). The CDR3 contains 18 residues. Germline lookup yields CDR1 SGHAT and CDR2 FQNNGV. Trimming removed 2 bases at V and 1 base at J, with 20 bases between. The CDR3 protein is CASSLQSSPGRGNTEAFF. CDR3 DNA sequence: TGTGCCAGCAGCTTACAAAGCAGTCCTGGCAGGGGGAACACTGAAGCTTTCTTT.

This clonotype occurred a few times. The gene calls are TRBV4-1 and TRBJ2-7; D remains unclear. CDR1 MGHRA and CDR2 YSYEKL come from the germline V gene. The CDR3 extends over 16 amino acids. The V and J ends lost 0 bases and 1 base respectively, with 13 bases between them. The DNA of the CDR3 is TGCGCCAGCAGCCAAGATCTGGCAGTCACTTCCTACGAGCAGTACTTC. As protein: CASSQDLAVTSYEQYF.

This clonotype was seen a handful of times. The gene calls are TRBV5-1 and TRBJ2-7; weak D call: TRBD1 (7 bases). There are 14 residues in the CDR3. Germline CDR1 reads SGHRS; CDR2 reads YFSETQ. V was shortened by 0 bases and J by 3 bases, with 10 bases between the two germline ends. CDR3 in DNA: TGCGCCAGCAGCTTGGGACAGGGAGGCTACGAGCAGTACTTC. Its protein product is CASSLGQGGYEQYF.

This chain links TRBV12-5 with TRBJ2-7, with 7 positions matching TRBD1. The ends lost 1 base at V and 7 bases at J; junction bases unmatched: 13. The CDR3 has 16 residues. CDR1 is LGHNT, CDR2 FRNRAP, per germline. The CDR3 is CASGLAIPGQPKEQYF. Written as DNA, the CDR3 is TGTGCTAGTGGTTTGGCAATCCCGGGACAGCCTAAGGAGCAGTACTTC.

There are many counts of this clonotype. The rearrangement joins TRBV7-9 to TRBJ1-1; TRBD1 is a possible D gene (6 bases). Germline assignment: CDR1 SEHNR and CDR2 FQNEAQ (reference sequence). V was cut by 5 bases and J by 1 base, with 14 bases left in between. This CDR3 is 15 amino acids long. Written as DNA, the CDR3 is TGTGCCAGCAGCACACACGGGGGCCGGAACACTGAAGCTTTCTTT. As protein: CASSTHGGRNTEAFF.

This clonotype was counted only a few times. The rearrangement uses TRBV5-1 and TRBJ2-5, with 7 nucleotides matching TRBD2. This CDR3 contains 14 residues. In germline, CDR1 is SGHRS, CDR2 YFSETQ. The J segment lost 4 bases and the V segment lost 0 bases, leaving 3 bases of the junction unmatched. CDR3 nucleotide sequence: TGCGCCAGCAGCTTGGCCAGCGGGGTAGAGACCCAGTACTTC. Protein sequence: CASSLASGVETQYF.

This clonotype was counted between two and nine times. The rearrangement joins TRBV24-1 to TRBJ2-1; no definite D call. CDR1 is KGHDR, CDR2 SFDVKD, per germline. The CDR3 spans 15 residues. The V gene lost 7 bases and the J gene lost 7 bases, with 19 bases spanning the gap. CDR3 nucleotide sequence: TGTGCCACCAGCCCCCGGGTCACCCCGAGGAATGAGCAGTTCTTC. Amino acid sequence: CATSPRVTPRNEQFF.

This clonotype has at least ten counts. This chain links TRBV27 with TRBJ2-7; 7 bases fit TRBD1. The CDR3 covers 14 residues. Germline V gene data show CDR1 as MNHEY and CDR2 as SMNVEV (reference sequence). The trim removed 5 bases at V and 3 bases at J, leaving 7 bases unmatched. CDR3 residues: CASSPLGQNYEQYF. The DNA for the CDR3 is TGTGCCAGCAGTCCCCTGGGACAGAACTACGAGCAGTACTTC.

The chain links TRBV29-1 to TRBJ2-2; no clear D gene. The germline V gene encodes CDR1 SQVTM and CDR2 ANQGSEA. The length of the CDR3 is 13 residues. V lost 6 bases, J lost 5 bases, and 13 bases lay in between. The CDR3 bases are TGCAGCGTGATTACGGTCAATACCGGGGAGCTGTTTTTT. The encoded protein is CSVITVNTGELFF.

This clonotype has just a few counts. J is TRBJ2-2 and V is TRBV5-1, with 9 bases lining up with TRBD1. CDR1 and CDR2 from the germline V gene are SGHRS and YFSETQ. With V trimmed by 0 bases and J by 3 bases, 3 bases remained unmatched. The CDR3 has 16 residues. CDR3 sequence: CASSLGDREDTGELFF. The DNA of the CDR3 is TGCGCCAGCAGCTTGGGGGACAGGGAGGACACCGGGGAGCTGTTTTTT.

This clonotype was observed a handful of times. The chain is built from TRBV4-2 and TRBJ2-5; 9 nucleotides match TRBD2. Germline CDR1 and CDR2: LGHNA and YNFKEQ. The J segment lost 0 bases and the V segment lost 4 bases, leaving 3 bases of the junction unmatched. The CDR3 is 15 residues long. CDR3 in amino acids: CASSPLAGYQETQYF. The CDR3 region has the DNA TGTGCCAGCAGCCCTCTAGCGGGGTACCAAGAGACCCAGTACTTC.

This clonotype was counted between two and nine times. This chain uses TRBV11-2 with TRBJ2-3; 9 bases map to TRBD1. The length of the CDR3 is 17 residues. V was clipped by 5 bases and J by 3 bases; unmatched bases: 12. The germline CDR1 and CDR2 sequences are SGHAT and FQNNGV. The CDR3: CASSATTGTGRTDTQYF. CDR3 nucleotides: TGTGCCAGCAGCGCGACTACCGGGACAGGGAGGACAGATACGCAGTATTTT.

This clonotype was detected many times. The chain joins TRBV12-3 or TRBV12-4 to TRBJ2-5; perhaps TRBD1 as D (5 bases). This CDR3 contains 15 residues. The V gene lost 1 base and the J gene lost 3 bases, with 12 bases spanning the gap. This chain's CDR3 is CASSLVWGREETQYF. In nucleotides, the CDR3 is TGTGCCAGCAGTTTAGTTTGGGGCAGAGAAGAGACCCAGTACTTC.

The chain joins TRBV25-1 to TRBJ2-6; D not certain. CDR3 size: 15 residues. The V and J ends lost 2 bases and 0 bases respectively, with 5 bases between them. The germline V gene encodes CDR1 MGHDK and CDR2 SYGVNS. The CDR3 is CASSETPSGANVLTF. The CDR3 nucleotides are TGTGCCAGCAGTGAAACTCCCTCTGGGGCCAACGTCCTGACTTTC.

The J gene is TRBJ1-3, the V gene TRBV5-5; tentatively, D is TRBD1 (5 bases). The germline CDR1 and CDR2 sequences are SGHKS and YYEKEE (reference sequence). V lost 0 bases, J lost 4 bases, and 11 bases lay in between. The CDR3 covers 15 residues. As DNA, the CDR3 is TGTGCCAGCAGCTTGGATCGGGACCGGGGAAACACCATATATTTT. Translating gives CASSLDRDRGNTIYF.

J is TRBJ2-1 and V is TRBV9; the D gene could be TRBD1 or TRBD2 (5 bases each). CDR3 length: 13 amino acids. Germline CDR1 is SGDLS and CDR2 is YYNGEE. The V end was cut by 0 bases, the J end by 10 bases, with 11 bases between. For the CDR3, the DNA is TGTGCCAGCAGCGTAGGGGGTGGGGGAGAGCAGTTCTTC. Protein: CASSVGGGGEQFF.

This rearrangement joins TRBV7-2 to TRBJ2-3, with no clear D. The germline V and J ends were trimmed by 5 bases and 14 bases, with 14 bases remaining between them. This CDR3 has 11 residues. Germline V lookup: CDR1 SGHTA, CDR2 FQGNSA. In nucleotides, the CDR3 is TGTGCCAGCAGCCGAACTCTCCAGTTGTATTTT. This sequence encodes CASSRTLQLYF.

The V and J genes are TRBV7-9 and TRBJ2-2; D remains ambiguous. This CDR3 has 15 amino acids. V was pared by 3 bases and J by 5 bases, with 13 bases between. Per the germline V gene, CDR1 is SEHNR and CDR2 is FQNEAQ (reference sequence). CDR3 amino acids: CASSFSLGRTGELFF. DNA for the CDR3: TGTGCCAGCAGCTTTTCGCTAGGCAGAACCGGGGAGCTGTTTTTT.

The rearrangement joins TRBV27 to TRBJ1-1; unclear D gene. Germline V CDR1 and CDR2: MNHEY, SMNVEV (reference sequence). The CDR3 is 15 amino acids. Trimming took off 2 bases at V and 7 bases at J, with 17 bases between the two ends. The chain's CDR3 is CASSLSRKGSSEAFF. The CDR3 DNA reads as TGTGCCAGCAGTTTAAGTCGTAAAGGGTCCAGTGAAGCTTTCTTT.

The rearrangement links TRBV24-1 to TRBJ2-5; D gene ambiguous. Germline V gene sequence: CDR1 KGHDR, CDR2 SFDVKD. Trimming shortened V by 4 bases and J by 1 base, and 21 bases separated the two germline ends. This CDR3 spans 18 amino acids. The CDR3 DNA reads TGTGCCACCAGTGAATACCCTTCGGGTTCCCATCCCCAAGAGACCCAGTACTTC. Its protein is CATSEYPSGSHPQETQYF.

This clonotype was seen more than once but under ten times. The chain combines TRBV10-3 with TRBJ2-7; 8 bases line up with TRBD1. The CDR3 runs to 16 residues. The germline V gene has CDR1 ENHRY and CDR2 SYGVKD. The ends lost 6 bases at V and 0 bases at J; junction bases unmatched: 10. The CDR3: CAISGQGKGDSYEQYF. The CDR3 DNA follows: TGTGCCATCAGCGGACAGGGAAAAGGGGACTCCTACGAGCAGTACTTC.

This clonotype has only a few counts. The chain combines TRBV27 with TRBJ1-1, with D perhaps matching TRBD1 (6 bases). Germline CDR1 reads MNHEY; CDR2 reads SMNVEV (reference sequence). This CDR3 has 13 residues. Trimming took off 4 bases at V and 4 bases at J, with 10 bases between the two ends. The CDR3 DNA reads TGTGCCAGCAGTTGGACAGCCCTCACTGAAGCTTTCTTT. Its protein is CASSWTALTEAFF.

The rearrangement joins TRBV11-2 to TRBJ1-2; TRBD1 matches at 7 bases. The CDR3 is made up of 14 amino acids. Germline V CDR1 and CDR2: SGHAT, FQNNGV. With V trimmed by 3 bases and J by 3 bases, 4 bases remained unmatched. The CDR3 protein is CASSFTGADYGYTF. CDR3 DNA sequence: TGTGCCAGCAGCTTTACAGGGGCGGACTATGGCTACACCTTC.

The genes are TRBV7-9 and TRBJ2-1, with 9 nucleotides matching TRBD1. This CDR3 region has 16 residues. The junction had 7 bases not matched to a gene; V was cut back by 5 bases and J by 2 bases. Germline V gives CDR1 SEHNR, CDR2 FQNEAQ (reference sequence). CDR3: CASSPGTGRAYNEQFF. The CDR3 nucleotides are TGTGCCAGCAGCCCGGGGACAGGGCGGGCCTACAATGAGCAGTTCTTC.

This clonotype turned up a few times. The CDR3: CATSRDGTDTQYF. The CDR3 DNA reads as TGTGCCACCAGCAGAGATGGCACAGATACGCAGTATTTT. The chain links TRBV15 to TRBJ2-3, with D hard to call. Trimming took off 0 bases at V and 1 base at J, with 2 bases between the two ends. Germline V gene lookup returns CDR1 LNHNV and CDR2 YYDKDF (reference sequence). The CDR3 contains 13 residues.

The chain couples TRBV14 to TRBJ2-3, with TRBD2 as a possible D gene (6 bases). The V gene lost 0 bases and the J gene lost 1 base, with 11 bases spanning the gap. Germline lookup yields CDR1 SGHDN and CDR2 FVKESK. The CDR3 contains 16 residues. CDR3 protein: CASSQDQGGGTDTQYF. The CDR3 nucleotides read TGTGCCAGCAGCCAAGACCAAGGAGGGGGCACAGATACGCAGTATTTT.

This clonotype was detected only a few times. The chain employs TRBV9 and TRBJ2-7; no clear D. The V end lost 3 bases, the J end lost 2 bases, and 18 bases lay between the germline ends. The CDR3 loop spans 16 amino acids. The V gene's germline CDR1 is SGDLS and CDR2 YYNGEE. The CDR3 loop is CASSADGLRVTYEQYF. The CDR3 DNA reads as TGTGCCAGCAGCGCCGACGGCCTCCGGGTTACCTACGAGCAGTACTTC.

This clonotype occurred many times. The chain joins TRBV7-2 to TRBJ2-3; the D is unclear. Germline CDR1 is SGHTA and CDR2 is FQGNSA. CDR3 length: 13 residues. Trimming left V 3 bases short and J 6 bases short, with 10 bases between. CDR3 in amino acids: CASSFQVPDTQYF. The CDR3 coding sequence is TGTGCCAGCAGCTTTCAGGTCCCTGATACGCAGTATTTT.

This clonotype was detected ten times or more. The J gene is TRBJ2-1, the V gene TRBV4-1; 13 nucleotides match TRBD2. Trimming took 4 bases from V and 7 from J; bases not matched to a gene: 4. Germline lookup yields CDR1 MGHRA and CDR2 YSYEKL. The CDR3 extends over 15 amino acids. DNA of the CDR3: TGCGCCAGCAGCCCCCGACTAGCGGGGGGAAATGAGCAGTTCTTC. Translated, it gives CASSPRLAGGNEQFF.

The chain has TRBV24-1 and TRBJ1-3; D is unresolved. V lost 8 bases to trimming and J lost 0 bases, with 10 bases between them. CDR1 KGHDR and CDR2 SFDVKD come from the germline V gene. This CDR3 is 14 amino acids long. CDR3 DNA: TGTGCCACCACCACTTTATACTCTGGAAACACCATATATTTT. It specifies CATTTLYSGNTIYF.